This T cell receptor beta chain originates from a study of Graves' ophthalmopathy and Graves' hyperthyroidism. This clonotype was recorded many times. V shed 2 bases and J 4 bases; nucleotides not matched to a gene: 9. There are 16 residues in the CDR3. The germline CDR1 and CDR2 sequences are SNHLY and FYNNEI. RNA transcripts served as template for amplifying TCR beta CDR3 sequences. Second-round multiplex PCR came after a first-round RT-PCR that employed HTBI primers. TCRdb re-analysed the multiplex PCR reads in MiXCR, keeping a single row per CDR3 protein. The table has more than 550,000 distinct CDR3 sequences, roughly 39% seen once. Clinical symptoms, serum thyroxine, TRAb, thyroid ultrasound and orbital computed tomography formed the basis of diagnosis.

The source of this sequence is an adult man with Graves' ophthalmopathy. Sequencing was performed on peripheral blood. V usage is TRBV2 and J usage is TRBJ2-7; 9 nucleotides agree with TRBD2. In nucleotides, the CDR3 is TGTGCCAGCAGTGAATTAGGAAGCGGGGGGCTTTACGAGCAGTACTTC. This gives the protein CASSELGSGGLYEQYF.